This TCR beta chain is from a study of blood T cells in healthy people across ages. Study-level information: Through template switching, about one barcoded beta molecule was captured per two T cells, as measured in model experiments. Study conclusions and caveats: TCR beta diversity per million T cells fell roughly linearly with age.

A word on this clonotype: Its cognate antigen is unknown.

Combining a sample-barcoded 5' primer with a J-beta primer mix, a second PCR ran for about 7 to 12 cycles. The template-switch adaptor was a 5' adaptor with 12 random nucleotides. It tagged each cDNA molecule. TCRdb reprocessed the 5' RACE reads via MiXCR and lists one record per CDR3 protein. The data show roughly 500,000 distinct CDR3 sequences, about 25% seen once. V shed 1 base and J 3 bases; nucleotides not matched to a gene: 5. This CDR3 region has 15 residues. Germline V gene lookup returns CDR1 SGHDN and CDR2 FVKESK. These data also formed part of another study, on T cells of mothers and their children. This second study says: No T cell clones of persistent microchimeric origin were detected.

Sequencing used blood. The sequence came from a boy between 10 and 17 years old in good health. The rearrangement links TRBV14 to TRBJ1-2; 7 bases agree with TRBD1. DNA of the CDR3: TGTGCCAGCAGCCAAGTCGGAACAGGGGACTATGGCTACACCTTC. Encoded protein: CASSQVGTGDYGYTF.